This T cell receptor beta chain derives from a study of blood T cell repertoires in COVID-19. The J segment lost 7 bases and the V segment lost 5 bases, leaving 9 bases of the junction unmatched. The CDR3 loop spans 15 amino acids. Per germline, CDR1 SEHNR and CDR2 FQNEAQ (reference sequence). Data came from immunoSEQ multiplex PCR; TCRdb stores just in-frame clones and leaves some out. The sample lists some 140,000 clones; roughly 80% were seen once. This study enrolled people aged 18 to 89 from about two dozen US geographic areas. The source is a man aged 40-49 years with acute COVID-19. The J gene is TRBJ2-1, the V gene TRBV7-9, with 9 bases identical to TRBD2. The sequenced material came from PBMCs or T cells enriched from blood (not recorded which). The CDR3 nucleotides read TGTGCCAGCAGCCCACTAGCGGGTGAGAGGAATGAGCAGTTCTTC. Amino acids: CASSPLAGERNEQFF.